The 10 T cell receptor beta chains below were found in one sample sequenced in a study of vaccination effects on CD4 cells after COVID-19 (dated 2022 in TCRdb). Their antigens remain unidentified. After about 9 days of culture, CD4+ T cells were isolated with the EasySep CD4+ T cell isolation kit. Convalescent patients had PCR-confirmed SARS-CoV-2 infection between March and December 2020, before Alpha, Beta and Delta variants emerged in the United States. Two doses of either the BNT162b2 or the mRNA-1273 mRNA SARS-CoV-2 vaccine were administered to participants. Libraries were made using the immunoSEQ multiplex PCR assay. TCRdb carries this immuneACCESS record with in-frame sequences only. Its versions omit some clonotypes, under half of them owing to an unresolved V gene in the studies checked, with the rest unexplained. A total of 35,000 to 55,000 clones appear in this sample, less than 85% of them only once. The ten biggest clones cover about 3.7% of the sample.

The specimen comprised CD4+ T cells from PBMCs cultured without peptide, sampled after COVID-19 vaccination. These receptors originate from a human donor who had a prior SARS-CoV-2 infection.

This clone has just a few counts. The chain recombines TRBV9 with TRBJ2-5, with TRBD1 matching over 7 bases. Germline V CDR1 and CDR2: SGDLS, YYNGEE. The CDR3 extends over 14 amino acids. The V gene end was trimmed by 4 bases and the J gene end by 3 bases; junction bases not matched to a gene: 6. CDR3 sequence reads: CASSPQQGEETQYF. The CDR3 DNA sequence: TGTGCCAGCAGCCCCCAGCAGGGGGAAGAGACCCAGTACTTC.

The chain joins TRBV7-2 to TRBJ2-1, with D perhaps given as TRBD1 or TRBD2 (5 bases each). V lost 5 bases, J lost 2 bases, and 16 bases lay in between. The germline V gene encodes CDR1 SGHTA and CDR2 FQGNSA. This CDR3 spans 16 amino acids. The CDR3 nucleotides read TGTGCCAGCAGCAGTCATGGGGGTTTCACCTACAATGAGCAGTTCTTC. This gives the protein CASSSHGGFTYNEQFF.

The J gene is TRBJ2-1, the V gene TRBV4-3, with D possibly matching TRBD1 (6 bases). Germline values: CDR1 LGHNA, CDR2 YSLEER. This CDR3 comprises 16 residues. Trimming took off 0 bases at V and 4 bases at J, with 13 bases between the two ends. The CDR3, as DNA: TGCGCCAGCAGCCAAGACGACAGGCCTTCATACAATGAGCAGTTCTTC. Protein sequence: CASSQDDRPSYNEQFF.

This clone was seen a few times. This chain links TRBV12-3 or TRBV12-4 with TRBJ1-1, with no clear D. The length of the CDR3 is 13 residues. With 3 bases removed from V and 3 bases from J, the gap between germline ends came to 8 bases. CDR3 amino acids: CASSLSGDTEAFF. The CDR3 DNA follows: TGTGCCAGCAGTTTGTCCGGGGACACTGAAGCTTTCTTT.

CDR3 in amino acids: CASSRFWDRLNTEAFF. The CDR3 DNA is TGTGCCAGCAGCCGATTCTGGGACAGACTGAACACTGAAGCTTTCTTT. This chain links TRBV14 with TRBJ1-1; TRBD1 aligns across 7 bases. V trimming: 4 bases; J trimming: 0 bases; junction bases outside the gene matches: 8. This CDR3 has 16 amino acids. The germline V gene encodes CDR1 SGHDN and CDR2 FVKESK.

The rearrangement joins TRBV5-6 to TRBJ2-5, with 10 positions matching TRBD1. The germline gives CDR1 SGHDT, CDR2 YYEEEE. The CDR3 is 16 amino acids. The junction had 10 bases not matched to a gene; V was cut back by 4 bases and J by 4 bases. In DNA, the CDR3 is TGTGCCAGCAGCCAACCCGGGACAGGGGTTCGAGAGACCCAGTACTTC. Translation: CASSQPGTGVRETQYF.

J is TRBJ2-5 and V is TRBV5-5, with D tentatively TRBD2 (5 bases). CDR1 is SGHKS and CDR2 is YYEKEE in the germline V gene (reference sequence). The V and J ends lost 2 bases and 5 bases respectively, with 13 bases between them. The CDR3 is 14 amino acids. The chain's CDR3 is CASSFEGRRETQYF. For the CDR3, the DNA is TGTGCCAGCAGCTTTGAGGGAAGAAGGGAGACCCAGTACTTC.

This sequence joins TRBV5-1 and TRBJ2-6; D may match TRBD1 or TRBD2 (5 bases each). V was shortened by 7 bases and J by 0 bases, with 17 bases between the two germline ends. Looked up from germline, CDR1 is SGHRS and CDR2 is YFSETQ. The CDR3 loop spans 17 amino acids. As DNA, the CDR3 is TGCGCCAGCCGACCGGGACCTCATAACTCTGGGGCCAACGTCCTGACTTTC. This gives the protein CASRPGPHNSGANVLTF.

This clone appeared a single time. The chain is built from TRBV7-2 and TRBJ2-3; a possible D gene is TRBD2 (7 bases). V was pared by 1 base and J by 4 bases, with 9 bases between. The germline V gene encodes CDR1 SGHTA and CDR2 FQGNSA. The CDR3 is made up of 14 amino acids. The CDR3 region has the DNA TGTGCCAGCAGCTTAGAAGGGGGGGCAGATACGCAGTATTTT. It encodes CASSLEGGADTQYF. Based on the CDR3 plus reference TRBV7-2 and TRBJ2-3, the full variable domain is GAGVSQSPSNKVTEKGKDVELRCDPISGHTALYWYRQSLGQGLEFLIYFQGNSAPDKSGLPSDRFSAERTGGSVSTLTIQRTQQEDSAVYLCASSLEGGADTQYFGPGTRLTVL.

The chain combines TRBV24-1 with TRBJ2-2; 8 bases align to TRBD2. The CDR3 is 14 residues long. Germline assignment: CDR1 KGHDR and CDR2 SFDVKD. The junction had 6 bases not matched to a gene; V was cut back by 7 bases and J by 6 bases. The CDR3 region is CATRGTSVPGELFF. In DNA form, the CDR3 reads TGTGCCACCAGGGGGACTAGTGTCCCCGGGGAGCTGTTTTTT.